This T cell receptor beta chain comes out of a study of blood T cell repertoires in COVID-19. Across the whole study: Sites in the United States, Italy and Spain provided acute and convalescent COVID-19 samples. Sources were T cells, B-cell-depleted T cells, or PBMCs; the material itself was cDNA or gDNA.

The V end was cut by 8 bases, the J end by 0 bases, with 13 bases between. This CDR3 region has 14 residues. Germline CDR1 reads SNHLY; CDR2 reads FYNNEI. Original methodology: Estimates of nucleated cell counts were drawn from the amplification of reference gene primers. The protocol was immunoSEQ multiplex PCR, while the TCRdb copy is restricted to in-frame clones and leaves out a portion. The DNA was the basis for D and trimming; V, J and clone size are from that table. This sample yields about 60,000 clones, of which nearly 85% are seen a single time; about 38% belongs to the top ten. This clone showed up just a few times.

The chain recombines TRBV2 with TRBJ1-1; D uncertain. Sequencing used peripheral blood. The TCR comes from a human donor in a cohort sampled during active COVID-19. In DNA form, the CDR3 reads TGTGCCAGCGGTCGTCGACACCTGAACACTGAAGCTTTCTTT. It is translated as CASGRRHLNTEAFF.